These 9 T cell receptor beta chains were all obtained from the same sample, sequenced in a study of T cell changes during pregnancy in multiple sclerosis. The repertoire was sequenced with immunoSEQ multiplex PCR; TCRdb's copy has only in-frame clones and lacks some. Counted here are 70,000 to 100,000 clones, 80% to 95% occurring once; the ten biggest clones make up around 1.4%. Specimen: peripheral blood, collected in the third trimester of pregnancy. These receptors all stem from a female donor in good health, enrolled as a control in a pregnancy study.

This clone was observed once. For the CDR3, the DNA is TGCGCCAGCAGCTTGCGACTAGCGGGAGATGAGCAGTTCTTC. Translation gives CASSLRLAGDEQFF. The V gene is TRBV5-1, the J gene TRBJ2-1; 12 bases line up with TRBD2. This CDR3 is 14 amino acids long. V was pared by 1 base and J by 8 bases, with 1 base of the junction left unmatched. Germline loops: CDR1 SGHRS, CDR2 YFSETQ. The full variable domain, its missing parts supplied by reference TRBV5-1 and TRBJ2-1, is KAGVTQTPRYLIKTRGQQVTLSCSPISGHRSVSWYQQTPGQGLQFLFEYFSETQRNKGNFPGRFSGRQFSNSRSEMNVSTLELGDSALYLCASSLRLAGDEQFFGPGTRLTVL.

V and J are TRBV7-8 and TRBJ1-5; weak D call: TRBD1 (5 bases). The CDR3 is 15 amino acids. CDR1 and CDR2 from the germline V gene are SGHVS and FQNEAQ. The germline V and J ends were trimmed by 2 bases and 3 bases, with 11 bases remaining between them. CDR3 sequence (DNA): TGTGCCAGCAGCTTATATCGACAGATCAATCAGCCCCAGCATTTT. It is translated as CASSLYRQINQPQHF.

J is TRBJ2-2 and V is TRBV27; weak D call: TRBD2 (6 bases). The CDR3 has 13 amino acids. Germline V gene sequence: CDR1 MNHEY, CDR2 SMNVEV (reference sequence). Trimming removed 6 bases from V and 6 bases from J, with 11 bases in between. CDR3 nucleotide sequence: TGTGCCAGCAGACGGACGGGGGCCGGGGAGCTGTTTTTT. It yields the protein CASRRTGAGELFF.

The V and J genes are TRBV11-3 and TRBJ2-3; D unresolved. Between the trimmed V and J ends, which lost 1 base and 4 bases, there was a span of 3 bases. Germline V gene lookup returns CDR1 SGHNT and CDR2 YENEEA. The CDR3 consists of 12 residues. CDR3 sequence (DNA): TGTGCCAGCAGCTTAGGGCCAGATACGCAGTATTTT. Its protein is CASSLGPDTQYF.

The CDR3 DNA reads as TGTGCCAGCAGGGGGGGGAACACCGGGGAGCTGTTTTTT. This codes for CASRGGNTGELFF. The V and J genes are TRBV25-1 and TRBJ2-2; tentatively, D is TRBD2 (6 bases). Germline V CDR1 and CDR2: MGHDK, SYGVNS. Deletions cut 6 bases from V and 1 base from J, with 6 bases between. The CDR3 runs 13 residues.

V and J are TRBV11-2 and TRBJ1-4; 7 bases align to TRBD1. The CDR3 has 15 residues. Per the germline V gene, CDR1 is SGHAT and CDR2 is FQNNGV. The J segment lost 8 bases and the V segment lost 5 bases, leaving 11 bases of the junction unmatched. The CDR3 sequence: CASSLTGQLREKLFF. CDR3 coding DNA: TGTGCCAGCAGCCTGACAGGGCAGTTACGGGAAAAACTGTTTTTT.

J is TRBJ2-5 and V is TRBV28; 7 nucleotides agree with TRBD2. V shed 11 bases and J 8 bases; nucleotides not matched to a gene: 8. CDR1 is MDHEN, CDR2 SYDVKM, per germline. This CDR3 is built from 11 residues. CDR3 in amino acids: CAHKGRGTQYF. The DNA for the CDR3 is TGTGCCCACAAGGGGAGGGGAACCCAGTACTTC.

The rearrangement uses TRBV27 and TRBJ2-2; perhaps TRBD2 as D (5 bases). Per germline, CDR1 MNHEY and CDR2 SMNVEV (reference sequence). The CDR3 totals 13 residues. V shed 4 bases and J shed 5 bases, with 8 bases lying between them. The CDR3 nucleotides read TGTGCCAGCAGTTACGGACTTACCGGGGAGCTGTTTTTT. Residues: CASSYGLTGELFF.

The chain joins TRBV5-4 to TRBJ2-2; TRBD2 matches 8 bases. The CDR3 runs 15 residues. V dropped 2 bases and J dropped 7; count of bases not matched to a gene: 7. Germline CDR1 is SGHNT and CDR2 is YYREEE (reference sequence). The CDR3: CASSLTGGVIGELFF. The DNA for the CDR3 is TGTGCCAGCAGCTTAACGGGGGGGGTCATCGGGGAGCTGTTTTTT.